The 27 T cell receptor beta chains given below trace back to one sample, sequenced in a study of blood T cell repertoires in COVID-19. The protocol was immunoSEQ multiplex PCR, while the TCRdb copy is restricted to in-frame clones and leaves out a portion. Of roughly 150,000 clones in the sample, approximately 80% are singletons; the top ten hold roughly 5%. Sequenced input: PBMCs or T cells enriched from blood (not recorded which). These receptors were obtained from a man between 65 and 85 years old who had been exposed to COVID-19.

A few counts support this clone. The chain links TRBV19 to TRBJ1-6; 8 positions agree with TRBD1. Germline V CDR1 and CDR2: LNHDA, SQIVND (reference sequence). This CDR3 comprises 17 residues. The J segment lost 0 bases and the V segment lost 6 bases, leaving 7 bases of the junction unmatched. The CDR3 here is CASSMGQASSYNSPLHF. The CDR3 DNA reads TGTGCCAGTAGCATGGGACAGGCGAGCTCCTATAATTCACCCCTCCACTTT.

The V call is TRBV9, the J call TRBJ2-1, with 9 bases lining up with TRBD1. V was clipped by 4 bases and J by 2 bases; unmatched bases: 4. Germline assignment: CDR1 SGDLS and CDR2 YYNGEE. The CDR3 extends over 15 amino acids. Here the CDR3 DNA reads TGTGCCAGCAGCATCGGGACAGGGACCTACAATGAGCAGTTCTTC. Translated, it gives CASSIGTGTYNEQFF.

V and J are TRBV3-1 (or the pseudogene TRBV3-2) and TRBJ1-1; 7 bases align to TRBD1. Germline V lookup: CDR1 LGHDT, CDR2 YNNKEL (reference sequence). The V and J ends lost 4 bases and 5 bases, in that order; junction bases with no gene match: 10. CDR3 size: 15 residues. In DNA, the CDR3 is TGTGCCAGCAGCCCAATACAGGGGTCCTCGACTGAAGCTTTCTTT. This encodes CASSPIQGSSTEAFF.

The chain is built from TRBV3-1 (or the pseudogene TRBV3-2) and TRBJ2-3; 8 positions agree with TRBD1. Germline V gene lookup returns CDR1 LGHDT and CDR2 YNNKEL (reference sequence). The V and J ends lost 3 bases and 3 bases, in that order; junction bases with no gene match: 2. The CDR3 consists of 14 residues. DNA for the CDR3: TGTGCCAGCAGCCACAGACAGGGGACAGATACGCAGTATTTT. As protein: CASSHRQGTDTQYF.

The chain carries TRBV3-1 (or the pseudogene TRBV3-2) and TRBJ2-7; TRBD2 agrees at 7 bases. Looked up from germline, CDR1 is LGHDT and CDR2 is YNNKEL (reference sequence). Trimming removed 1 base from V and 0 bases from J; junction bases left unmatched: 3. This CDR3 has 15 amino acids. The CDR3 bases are TGTGCCAGCAGCCAAGTAAGCGGGGTCTCCTACGAGCAGTACTTC. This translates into CASSQVSGVSYEQYF.

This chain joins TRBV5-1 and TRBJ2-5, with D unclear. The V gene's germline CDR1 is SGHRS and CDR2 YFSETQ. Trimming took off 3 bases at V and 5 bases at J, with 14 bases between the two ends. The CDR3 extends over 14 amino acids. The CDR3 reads CASSWSRVWETQYF. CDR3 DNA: TGCGCCAGCAGCTGGTCCCGGGTTTGGGAGACCCAGTACTTC.

DNA of the CDR3: TGTGCCAGCAGCAACAGAAACTCACCCCTCCACTTT. It specifies CASSNRNSPLHF. V and J are TRBV21-1 and TRBJ1-6; no check of the table's D call, TRBD1, against the DNA was made. TRBV21-1 is recorded as a pseudogene. The CDR3 runs 12 residues.

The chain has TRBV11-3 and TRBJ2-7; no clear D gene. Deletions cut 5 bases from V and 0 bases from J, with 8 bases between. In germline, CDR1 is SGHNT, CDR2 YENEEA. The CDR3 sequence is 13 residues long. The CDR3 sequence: CASSTDNSYEQYF. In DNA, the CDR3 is TGTGCCAGCAGCACCGACAACTCCTACGAGCAGTACTTC. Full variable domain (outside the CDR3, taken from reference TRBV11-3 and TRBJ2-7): EAGVVQSPRYKIIEKKQPVAFWCNPISGHNTLYWYLQNLGQGPELLIRYENEEAVDDSQLPKDRFSAERLKGVDSTLKIQPAELGDSAVYLCASSTDNSYEQYFGPGTRLTVT.

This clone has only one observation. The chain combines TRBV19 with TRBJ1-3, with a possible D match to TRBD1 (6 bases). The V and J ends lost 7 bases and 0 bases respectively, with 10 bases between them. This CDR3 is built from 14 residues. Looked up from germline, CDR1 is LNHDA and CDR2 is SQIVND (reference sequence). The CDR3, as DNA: TGTGCCAGTACTAAGGGGGACTCTGGAAACACCATATATTTT. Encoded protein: CASTKGDSGNTIYF. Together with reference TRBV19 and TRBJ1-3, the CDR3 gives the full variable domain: DGGITQSPKYLFRKEGQNVTLSCEQNLNHDAMYWYRQDPGQGLRLIYYSQIVNDFQKGDIAEGYSVSREKKESFPLTVTSAQKNPTAFYLCASTKGDSGNTIYFGEGSWLTVV.

The CDR3: CSVDGGQGNEQFF. The CDR3 nucleotides read TGCAGCGTTGACGGGGGACAGGGGAATGAGCAGTTCTTC. This sequence joins TRBV29-1 and TRBJ2-1; 10 bases match TRBD1. CDR1 is SQVTM, CDR2 ANQGSEA, per germline. This CDR3 is 13 amino acids long. With 3 bases clipped from V and 7 bases from J, the junction kept 3 bases outside the gene matches.

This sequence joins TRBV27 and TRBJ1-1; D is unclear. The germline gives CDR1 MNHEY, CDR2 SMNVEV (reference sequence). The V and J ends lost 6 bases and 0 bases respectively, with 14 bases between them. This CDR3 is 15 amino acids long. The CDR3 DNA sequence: TGTGCCAGCAGATACTTGACCAGGCTGAACACTGAAGCTTTCTTT. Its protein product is CASRYLTRLNTEAFF.

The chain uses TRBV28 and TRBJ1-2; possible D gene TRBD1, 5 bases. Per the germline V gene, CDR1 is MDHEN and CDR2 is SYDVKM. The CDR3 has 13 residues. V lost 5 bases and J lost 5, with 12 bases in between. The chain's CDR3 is CASSRTGGYGYTF. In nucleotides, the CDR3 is TGTGCCAGCAGTCGGACGGGGGGGTATGGCTACACCTTC.

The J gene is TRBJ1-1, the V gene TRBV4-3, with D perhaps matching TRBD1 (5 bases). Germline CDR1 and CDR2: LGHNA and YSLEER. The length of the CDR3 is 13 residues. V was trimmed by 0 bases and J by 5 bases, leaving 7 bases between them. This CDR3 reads CASSQDYRTEAFF. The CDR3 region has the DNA TGCGCCAGCAGCCAAGACTACAGGACTGAAGCTTTCTTT.

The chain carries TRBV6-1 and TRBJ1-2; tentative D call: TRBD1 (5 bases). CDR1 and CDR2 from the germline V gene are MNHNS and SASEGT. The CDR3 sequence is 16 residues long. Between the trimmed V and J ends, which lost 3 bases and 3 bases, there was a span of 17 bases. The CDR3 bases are TGTGCCAGCAGTGACCACAAGCTGACAGATGACTATGGCTACACCTTC. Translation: CASSDHKLTDDYGYTF.

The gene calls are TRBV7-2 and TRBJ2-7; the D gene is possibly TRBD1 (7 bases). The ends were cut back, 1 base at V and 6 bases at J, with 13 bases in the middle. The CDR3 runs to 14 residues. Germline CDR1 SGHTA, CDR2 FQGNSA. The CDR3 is CASSLGQGGLEQYF. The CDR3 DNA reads TGTGCCAGCAGCTTAGGTCAGGGGGGTCTCGAGCAGTACTTC.

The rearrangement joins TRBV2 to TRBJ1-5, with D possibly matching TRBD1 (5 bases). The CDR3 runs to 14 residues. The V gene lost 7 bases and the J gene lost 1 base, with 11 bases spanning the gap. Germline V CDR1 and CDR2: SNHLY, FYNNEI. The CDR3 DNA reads TGTGCCAGCACAGACAGACAGAGCAATCAGCCCCAGCATTTT. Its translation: CASTDRQSNQPQHF.

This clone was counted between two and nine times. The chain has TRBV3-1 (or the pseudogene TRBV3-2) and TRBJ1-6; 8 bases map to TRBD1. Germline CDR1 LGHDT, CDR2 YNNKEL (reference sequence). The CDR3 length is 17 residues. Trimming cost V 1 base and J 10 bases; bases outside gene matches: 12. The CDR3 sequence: CASSQGSLPTGVSPLHF. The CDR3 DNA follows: TGTGCCAGCAGCCAAGGTTCTCTACCGACAGGGGTCTCACCCCTCCACTTT.

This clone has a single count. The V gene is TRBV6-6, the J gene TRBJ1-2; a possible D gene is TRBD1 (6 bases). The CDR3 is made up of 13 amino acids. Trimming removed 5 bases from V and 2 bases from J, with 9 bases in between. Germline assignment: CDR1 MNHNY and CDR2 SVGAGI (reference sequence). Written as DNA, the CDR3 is TGTGCCAGCAGTCCTGGACAGAACTATGGCTACACCTTC. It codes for CASSPGQNYGYTF.

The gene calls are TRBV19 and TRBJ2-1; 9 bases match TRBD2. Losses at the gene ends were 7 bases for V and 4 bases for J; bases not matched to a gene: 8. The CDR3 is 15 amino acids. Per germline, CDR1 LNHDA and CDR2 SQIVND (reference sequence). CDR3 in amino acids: CASTRGSGGYNEQFF. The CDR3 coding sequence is TGTGCCAGTACCCGGGGGAGCGGGGGGTACAATGAGCAGTTCTTC. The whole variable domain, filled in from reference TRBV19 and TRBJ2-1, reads DGGITQSPKYLFRKEGQNVTLSCEQNLNHDAMYWYRQDPGQGLRLIYYSQIVNDFQKGDIAEGYSVSREKKESFPLTVTSAQKNPTAFYLCASTRGSGGYNEQFFGPGTRLTVL.

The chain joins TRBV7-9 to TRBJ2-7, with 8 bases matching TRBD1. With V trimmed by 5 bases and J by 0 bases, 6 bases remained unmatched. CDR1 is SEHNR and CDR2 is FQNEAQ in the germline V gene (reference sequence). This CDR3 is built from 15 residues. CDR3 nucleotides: TGTGCCAGCAGCCGGACAGGGCGGAACTCCTACGAGCAGTACTTC. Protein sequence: CASSRTGRNSYEQYF.

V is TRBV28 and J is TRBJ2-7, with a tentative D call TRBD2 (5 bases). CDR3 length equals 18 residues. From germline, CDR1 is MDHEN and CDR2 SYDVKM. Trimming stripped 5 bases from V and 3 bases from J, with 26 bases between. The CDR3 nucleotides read TGTGCCAGCAGTCCCGCCCCGGGCGGGTTAGCTTATCACTACGAGCAGTACTTC. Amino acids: CASSPAPGGLAYHYEQYF.

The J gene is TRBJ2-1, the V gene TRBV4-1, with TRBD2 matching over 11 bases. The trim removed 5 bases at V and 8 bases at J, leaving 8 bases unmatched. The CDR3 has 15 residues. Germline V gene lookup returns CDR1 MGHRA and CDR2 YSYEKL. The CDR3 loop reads CASSVTSGRRHEQFF. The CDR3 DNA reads TGCGCCAGCAGCGTCACTAGCGGGAGAAGGCATGAGCAGTTCTTC.

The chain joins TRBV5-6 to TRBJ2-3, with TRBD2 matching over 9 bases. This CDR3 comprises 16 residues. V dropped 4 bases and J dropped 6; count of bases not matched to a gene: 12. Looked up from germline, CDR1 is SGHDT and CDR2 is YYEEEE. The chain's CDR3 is CASSPAGGLGGDTQYF. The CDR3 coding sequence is TGTGCCAGCAGCCCAGCGGGAGGACTTGGGGGGGATACGCAGTATTTT.

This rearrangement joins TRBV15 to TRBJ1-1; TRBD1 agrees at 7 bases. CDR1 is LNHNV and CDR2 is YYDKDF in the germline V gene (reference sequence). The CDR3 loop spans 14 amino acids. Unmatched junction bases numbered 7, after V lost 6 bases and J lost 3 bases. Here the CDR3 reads CATRKTGLDTEAFF. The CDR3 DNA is TGTGCCACCAGAAAGACAGGGTTGGACACTGAAGCTTTCTTT.

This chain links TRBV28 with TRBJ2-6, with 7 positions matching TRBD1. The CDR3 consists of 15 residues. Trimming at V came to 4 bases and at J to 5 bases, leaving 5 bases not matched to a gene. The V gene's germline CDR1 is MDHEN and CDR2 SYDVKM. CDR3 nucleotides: TGTGCCAGCAGTTCAGGGACAGTCTGGGCCAACGTCCTGACTTTC. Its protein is CASSSGTVWANVLTF.

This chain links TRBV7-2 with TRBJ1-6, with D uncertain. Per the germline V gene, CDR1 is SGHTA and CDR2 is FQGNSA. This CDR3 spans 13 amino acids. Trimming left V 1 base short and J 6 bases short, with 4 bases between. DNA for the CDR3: TGTGCCAGCAGCTTAGTAATTAATTCACCCCTCCACTTT. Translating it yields CASSLVINSPLHF.

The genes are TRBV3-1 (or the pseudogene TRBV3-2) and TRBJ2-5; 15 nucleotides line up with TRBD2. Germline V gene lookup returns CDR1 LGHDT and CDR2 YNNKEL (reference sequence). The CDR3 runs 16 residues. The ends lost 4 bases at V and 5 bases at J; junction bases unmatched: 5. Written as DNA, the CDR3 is TGTGCCAGCAGCCCCCGGACTAGCGGGAGGGGTGAGACCCAGTACTTC. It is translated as CASSPRTSGRGETQYF.